This T cell receptor (beta chain) was observed in a study of sequential checkpoint blockade in melanoma. About the research overall: After both sequences, patients received maintenance nivolumab.

Generated by immunoSEQ multiplex PCR, the TCRdb table keeps only in-frame clones and is missing some. The sample shows about 20,000 clones, 65% to 90% of them seen only once. Germline V gene sequence: CDR1 SGHNT, CDR2 YYREEE (reference sequence). CDR3 length equals 15 residues. The V and J ends lost 1 base and 5 bases, in that order; junction bases with no gene match: 8. Treatment here: randomized to nivolumab then ipilimumab (arm A) or the reverse (arm B). None of the patients previously received DNA-damaging chemotherapy. Sorted cells were live CD3+CD8+, lacking CD19 and CD56, from PBMCs. The clonotype was recovered from a human donor with melanoma. This rearrangement joins TRBV5-4 to TRBJ2-7; 8 bases are a match to TRBD1. Sequencing used CD8+ T cells sorted from blood (inferred from file names), obtained from a patient given nivolumab and ipilimumab in sequence. This chain's CDR3 is CASSLRSGGMHEQYF. The CDR3 DNA reads as TGTGCCAGCAGCTTGAGGTCAGGGGGCATGCACGAGCAGTACTTC.